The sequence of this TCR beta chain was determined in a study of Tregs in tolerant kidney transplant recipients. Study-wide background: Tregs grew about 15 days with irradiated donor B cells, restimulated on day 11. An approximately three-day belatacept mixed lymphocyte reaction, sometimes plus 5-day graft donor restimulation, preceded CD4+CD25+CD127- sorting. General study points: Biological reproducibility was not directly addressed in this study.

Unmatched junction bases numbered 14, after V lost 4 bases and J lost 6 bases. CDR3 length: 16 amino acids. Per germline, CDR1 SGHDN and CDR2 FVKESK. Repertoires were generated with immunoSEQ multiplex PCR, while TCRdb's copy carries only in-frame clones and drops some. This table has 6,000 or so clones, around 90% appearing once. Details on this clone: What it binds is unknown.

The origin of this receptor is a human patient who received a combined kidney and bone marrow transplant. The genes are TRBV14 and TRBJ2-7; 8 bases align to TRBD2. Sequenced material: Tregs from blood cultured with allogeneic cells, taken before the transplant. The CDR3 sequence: CASSPSWEREWGEQYF. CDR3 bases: TGTGCCAGCAGCCCCTCCTGGGAGCGGGAGTGGGGCGAGCAGTACTTC.